This TCR beta chain comes out of a study of T cell responses to AZD1222 COVID-19 vaccine. The germline V and J ends were trimmed by 4 bases and 5 bases, with 6 bases remaining between them. This CDR3 is built from 13 residues. The V gene's germline CDR1 is SGHDN and CDR2 FVKESK. In this sample, this clone turned up once. The table came from immunoSEQ multiplex PCR; TCRdb's copy has only in-frame clones and leaves some out. The sample contains around 120,000 clones, roughly 89% of which appear only once. The specimen was peripheral blood, collected 28 days after the second AZD1222 dose. The J gene is TRBJ1-6, the V gene TRBV14; D remains ambiguous. The source is an adult who received the AZD1222 COVID-19 vaccine. The CDR3 region is CASSRIDNSPLHF. DNA of the CDR3: TGTGCCAGCAGCCGAATAGATAATTCACCCCTCCACTTT.